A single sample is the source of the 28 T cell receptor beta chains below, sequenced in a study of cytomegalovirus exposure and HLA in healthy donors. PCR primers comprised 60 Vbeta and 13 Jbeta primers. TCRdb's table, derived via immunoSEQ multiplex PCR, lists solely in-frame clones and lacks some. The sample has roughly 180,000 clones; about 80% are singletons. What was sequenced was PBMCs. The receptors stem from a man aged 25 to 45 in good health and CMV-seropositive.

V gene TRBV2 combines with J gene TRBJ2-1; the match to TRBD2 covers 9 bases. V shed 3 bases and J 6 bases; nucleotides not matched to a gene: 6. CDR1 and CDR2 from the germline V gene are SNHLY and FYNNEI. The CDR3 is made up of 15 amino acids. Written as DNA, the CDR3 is TGTGCCAGCAGTGAGGGGACTAGCTGGGCCAATGAGCAGTTCTTC. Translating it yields CASSEGTSWANEQFF.

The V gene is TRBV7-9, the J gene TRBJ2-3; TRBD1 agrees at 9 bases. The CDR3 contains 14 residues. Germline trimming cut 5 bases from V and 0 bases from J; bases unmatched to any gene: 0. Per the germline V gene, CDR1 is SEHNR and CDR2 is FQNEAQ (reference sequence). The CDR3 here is CASSGTGSTDTQYF. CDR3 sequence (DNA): TGTGCCAGCAGCGGGACAGGGAGCACAGATACGCAGTATTTT.

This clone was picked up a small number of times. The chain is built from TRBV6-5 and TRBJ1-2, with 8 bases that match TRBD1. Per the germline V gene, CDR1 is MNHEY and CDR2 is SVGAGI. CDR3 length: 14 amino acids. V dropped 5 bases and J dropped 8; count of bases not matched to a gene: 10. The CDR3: CASSEWDRTSGYTF. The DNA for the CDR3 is TGTGCCAGCAGTGAGTGGGACAGGACCTCCGGCTACACCTTC.

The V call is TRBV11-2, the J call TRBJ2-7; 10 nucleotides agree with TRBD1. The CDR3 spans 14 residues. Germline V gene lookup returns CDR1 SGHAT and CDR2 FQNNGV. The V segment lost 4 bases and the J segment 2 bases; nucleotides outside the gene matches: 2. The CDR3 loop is CASSSGTGAYEQYF. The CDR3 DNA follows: TGTGCCAGCAGCTCCGGGACAGGGGCCTACGAGCAGTACTTC.

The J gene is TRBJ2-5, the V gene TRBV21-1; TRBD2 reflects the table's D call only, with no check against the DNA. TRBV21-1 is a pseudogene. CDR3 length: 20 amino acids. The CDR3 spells CASSEKHRDVGLAVGETQYF. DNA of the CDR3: TGTGCCAGCAGCGAAAAGCACAGGGATGTGGGACTAGCGGTGGGGGAGACCCAGTACTTC.

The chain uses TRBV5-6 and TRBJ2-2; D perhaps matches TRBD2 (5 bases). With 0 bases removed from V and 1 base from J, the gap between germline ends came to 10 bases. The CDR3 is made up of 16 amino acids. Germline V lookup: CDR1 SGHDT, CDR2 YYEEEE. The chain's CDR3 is CASSLVVGVNTGELFF. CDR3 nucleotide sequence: TGTGCCAGCAGCTTGGTAGTCGGGGTGAACACCGGGGAGCTGTTTTTT.

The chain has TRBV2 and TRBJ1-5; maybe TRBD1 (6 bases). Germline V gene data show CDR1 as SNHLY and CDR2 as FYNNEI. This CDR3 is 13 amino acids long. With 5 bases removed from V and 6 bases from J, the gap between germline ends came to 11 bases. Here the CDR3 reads CASSQGRGQPQHF. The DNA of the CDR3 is TGTGCCAGCAGTCAGGGGAGGGGTCAGCCCCAGCATTTT.

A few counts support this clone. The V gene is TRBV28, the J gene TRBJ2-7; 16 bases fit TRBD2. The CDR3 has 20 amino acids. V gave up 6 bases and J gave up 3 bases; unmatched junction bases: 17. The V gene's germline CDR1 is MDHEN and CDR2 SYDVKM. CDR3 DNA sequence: TGTGCCAGCAGACCACCCACCGGGACTAGCGGGAGGGCACACTTCTACGAGCAGTACTTC. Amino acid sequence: CASRPPTGTSGRAHFYEQYF.

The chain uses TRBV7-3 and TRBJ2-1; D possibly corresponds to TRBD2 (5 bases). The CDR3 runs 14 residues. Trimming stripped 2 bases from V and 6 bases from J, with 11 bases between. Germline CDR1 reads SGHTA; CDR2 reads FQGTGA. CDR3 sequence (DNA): TGTGCCAGCAGCTTACTGGGAGTGAGCAATGAGCAGTTCTTC. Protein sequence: CASSLLGVSNEQFF.

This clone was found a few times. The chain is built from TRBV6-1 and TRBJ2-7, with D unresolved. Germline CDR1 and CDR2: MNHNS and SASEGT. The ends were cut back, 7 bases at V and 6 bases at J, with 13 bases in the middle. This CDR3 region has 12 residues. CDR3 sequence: CASMETMGEQYF. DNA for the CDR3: TGTGCCAGCATGGAAACTATGGGCGAGCAGTACTTC.

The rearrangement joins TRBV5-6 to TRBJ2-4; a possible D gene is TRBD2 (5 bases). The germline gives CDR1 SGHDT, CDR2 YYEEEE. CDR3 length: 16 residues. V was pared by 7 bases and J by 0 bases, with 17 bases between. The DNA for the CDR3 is TGTGCCAGCCACCGGCGGGTTCTTCTAGCCAAAAACATTCAGTACTTC. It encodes CASHRRVLLAKNIQYF.

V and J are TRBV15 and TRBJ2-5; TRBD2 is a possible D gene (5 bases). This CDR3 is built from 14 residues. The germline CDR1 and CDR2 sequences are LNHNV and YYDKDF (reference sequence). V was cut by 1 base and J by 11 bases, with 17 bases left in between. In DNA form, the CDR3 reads TGTGCCACCAGCAGAGGGCAGCTCCCTGGGGAGCAGTACTTC. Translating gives CATSRGQLPGEQYF.

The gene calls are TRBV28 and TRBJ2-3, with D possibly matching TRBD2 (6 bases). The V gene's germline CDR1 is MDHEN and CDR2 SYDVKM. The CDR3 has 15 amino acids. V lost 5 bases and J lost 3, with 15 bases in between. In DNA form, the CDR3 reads TGTGCCAGCAGTAAACGGGGCGGGACTACAGATACGCAGTATTTT. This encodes CASSKRGGTTDTQYF.

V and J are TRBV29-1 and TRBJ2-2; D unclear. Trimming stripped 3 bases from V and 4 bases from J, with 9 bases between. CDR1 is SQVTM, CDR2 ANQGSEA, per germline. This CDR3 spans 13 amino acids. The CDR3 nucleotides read TGCAGCGTTGACAGGTTAACCACCGGGGAGCTGTTTTTT. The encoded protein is CSVDRLTTGELFF.

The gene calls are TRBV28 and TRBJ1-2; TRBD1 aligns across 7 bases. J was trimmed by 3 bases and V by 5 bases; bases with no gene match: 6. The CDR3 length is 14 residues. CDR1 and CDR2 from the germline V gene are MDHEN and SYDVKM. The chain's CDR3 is CASSLQGVDYGYTF. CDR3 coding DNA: TGTGCCAGCAGTCTCCAGGGGGTGGACTATGGCTACACCTTC.

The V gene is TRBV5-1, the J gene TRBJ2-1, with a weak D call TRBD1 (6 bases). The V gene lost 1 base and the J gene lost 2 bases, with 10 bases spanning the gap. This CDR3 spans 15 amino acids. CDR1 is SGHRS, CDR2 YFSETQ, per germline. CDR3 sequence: CASSLSRTAYNEQFF. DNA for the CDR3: TGCGCCAGCAGCTTGTCCAGGACAGCCTACAATGAGCAGTTCTTC.

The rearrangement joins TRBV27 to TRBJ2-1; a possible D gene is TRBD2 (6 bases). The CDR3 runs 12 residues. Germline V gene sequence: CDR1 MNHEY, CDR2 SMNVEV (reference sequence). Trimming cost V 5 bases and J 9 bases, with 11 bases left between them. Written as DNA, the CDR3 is TGTGCCAGCAGTAGTAGGGGAGGTGAGCAGTTCTTC. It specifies CASSSRGGEQFF.

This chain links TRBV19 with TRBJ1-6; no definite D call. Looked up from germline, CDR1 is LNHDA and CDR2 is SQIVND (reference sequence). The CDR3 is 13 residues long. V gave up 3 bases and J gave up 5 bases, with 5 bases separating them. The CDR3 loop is CASSILDNSPLHF. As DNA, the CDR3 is TGTGCCAGTAGTATTCTTGATAATTCACCCCTCCACTTT.

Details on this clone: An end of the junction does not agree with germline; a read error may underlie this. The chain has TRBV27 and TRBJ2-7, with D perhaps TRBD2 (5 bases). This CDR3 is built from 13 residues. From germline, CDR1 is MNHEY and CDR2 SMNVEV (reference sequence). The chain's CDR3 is CAGSFSTGNEQYF. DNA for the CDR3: TGTGCCGGCAGTTTTTCTACGGGAAACGAGCAGTACTTC.

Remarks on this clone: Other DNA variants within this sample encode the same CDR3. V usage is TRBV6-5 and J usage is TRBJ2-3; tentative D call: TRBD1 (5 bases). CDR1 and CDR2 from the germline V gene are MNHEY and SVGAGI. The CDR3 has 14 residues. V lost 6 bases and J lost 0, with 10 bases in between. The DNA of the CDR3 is TGTGCCAGCAGCCCTACAGGAAGCACAGATACGCAGTATTTT. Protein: CASSPTGSTDTQYF.

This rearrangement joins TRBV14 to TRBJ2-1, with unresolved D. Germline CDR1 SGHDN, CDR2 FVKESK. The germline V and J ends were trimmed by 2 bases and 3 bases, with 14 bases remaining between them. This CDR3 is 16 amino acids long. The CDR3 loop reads CASSQTPKAYYNEQFF. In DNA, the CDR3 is TGTGCCAGCAGCCAAACCCCCAAAGCGTACTACAATGAGCAGTTCTTC.

The CDR3 is CATSRVWTGGMDTQYF. The CDR3 DNA reads TGTGCCACCAGCAGAGTTTGGACGGGGGGGATGGATACGCAGTATTTT. The chain carries TRBV15 and TRBJ2-3; 8 bases are shared with TRBD2. The CDR3 is made up of 16 amino acids. Trimming at V came to 1 base and at J to 6 bases, leaving 9 bases not matched to a gene. Germline assignment: CDR1 LNHNV and CDR2 YYDKDF (reference sequence).

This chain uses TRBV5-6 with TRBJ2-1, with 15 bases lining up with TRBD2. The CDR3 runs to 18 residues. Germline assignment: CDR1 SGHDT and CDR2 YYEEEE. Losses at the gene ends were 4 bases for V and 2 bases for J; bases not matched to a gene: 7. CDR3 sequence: CASSKGLAGGPPYNEQFF. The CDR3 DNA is TGTGCCAGCAGCAAGGGACTAGCGGGGGGTCCTCCCTACAATGAGCAGTTCTTC.

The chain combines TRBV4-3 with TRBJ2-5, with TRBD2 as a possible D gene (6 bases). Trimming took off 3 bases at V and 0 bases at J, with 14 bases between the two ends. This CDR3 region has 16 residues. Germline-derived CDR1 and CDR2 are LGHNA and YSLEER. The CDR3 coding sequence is TGCGCCAGCAGCCAGGTTTGGGGGGTAAACCAAGAGACCCAGTACTTC. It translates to CASSQVWGVNQETQYF.

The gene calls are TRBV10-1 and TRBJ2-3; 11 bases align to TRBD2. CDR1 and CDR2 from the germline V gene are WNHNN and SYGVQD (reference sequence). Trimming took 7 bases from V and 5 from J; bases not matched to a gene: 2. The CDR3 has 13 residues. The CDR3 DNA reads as TGCGCCAGCAAGACTAGCGGGGTAGATACGCAGTATTTT. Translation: CASKTSGVDTQYF.

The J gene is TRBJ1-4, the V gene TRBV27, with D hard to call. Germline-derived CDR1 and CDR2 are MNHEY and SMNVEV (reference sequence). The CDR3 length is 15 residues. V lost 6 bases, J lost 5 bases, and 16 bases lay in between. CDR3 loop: CASSRPRTGNEKLFF. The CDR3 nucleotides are TGTGCCAGCAGCCGACCAAGGACGGGGAATGAAAAACTGTTTTTT.

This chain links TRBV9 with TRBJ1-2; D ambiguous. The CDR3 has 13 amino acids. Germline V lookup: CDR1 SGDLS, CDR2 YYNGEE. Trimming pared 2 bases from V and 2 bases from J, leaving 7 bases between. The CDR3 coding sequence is TGTGCCAGCAGCGTTTACGGGAACTATGGCTACACCTTC. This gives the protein CASSVYGNYGYTF.

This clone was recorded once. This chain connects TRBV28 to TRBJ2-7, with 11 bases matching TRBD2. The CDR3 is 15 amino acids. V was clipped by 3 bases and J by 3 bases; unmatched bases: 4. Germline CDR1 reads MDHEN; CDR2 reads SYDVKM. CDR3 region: CASSLGLAALYEQYF. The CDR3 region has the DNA TGTGCCAGCAGTTTGGGACTAGCGGCACTCTACGAGCAGTACTTC.